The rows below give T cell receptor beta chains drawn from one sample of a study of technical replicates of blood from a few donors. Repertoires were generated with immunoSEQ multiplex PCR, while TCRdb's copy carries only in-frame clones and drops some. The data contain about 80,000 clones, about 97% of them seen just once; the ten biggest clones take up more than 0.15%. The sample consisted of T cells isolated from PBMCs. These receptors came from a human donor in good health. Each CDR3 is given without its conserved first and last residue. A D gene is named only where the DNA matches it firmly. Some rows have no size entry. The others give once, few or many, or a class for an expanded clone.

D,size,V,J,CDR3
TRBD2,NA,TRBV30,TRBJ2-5,AWRHPSGQETQY
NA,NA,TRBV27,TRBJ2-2,ASTATGTHTGELF
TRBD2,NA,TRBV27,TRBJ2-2,ASGLPGLRTGELF
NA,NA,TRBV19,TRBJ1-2,ASSIESWTANYGYT
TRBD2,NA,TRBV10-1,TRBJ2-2,ASSEVTSGGPNTGELF
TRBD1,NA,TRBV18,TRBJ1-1,ASSPTGTGRTEAF
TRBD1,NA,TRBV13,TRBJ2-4,ASSLPSPTGGEVKNIQY
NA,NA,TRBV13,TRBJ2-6,ASSPGSAGANVLT
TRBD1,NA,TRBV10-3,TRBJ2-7,AIRGQGKDEQY
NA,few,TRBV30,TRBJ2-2,AWSQGHFTGELF
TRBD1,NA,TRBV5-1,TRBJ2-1,ASSGAGTGTWNEQF
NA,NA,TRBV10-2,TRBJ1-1,ASSGGNTEAF
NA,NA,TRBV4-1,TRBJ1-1,ASRGQTMNTEAF
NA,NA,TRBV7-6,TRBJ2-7,ASSSTYEQY
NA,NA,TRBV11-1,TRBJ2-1,ASSLRWGLSSYNEQF
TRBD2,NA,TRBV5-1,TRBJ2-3,ASSFGLAGPDTQY
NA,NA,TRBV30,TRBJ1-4,AWSPQVNEKLF
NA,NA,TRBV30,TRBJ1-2,AWSGPGLNGYT
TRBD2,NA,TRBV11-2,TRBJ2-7,ASSLGGGGLYEQY
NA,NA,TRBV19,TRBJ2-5,ASSTRGEETQY
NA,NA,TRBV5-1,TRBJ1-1,ASSLDHRDTEAF
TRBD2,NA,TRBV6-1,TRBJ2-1,ASQITSGRRNEQF
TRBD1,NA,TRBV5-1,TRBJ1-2,ASSDAGTGNLGYT
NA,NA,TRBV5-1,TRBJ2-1,ASSFGDHASLHEQF
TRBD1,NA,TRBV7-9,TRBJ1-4,ASSSHRGEGEKLF
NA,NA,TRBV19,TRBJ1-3,ASSPQPVFVSGNTIY
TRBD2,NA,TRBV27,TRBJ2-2,ASSMGLAGPGELF
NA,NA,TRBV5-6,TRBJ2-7,ASSFLQGSYEQY
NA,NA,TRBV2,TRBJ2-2,ASLRARGSLPGELF
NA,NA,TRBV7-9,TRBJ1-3,ASSPDNTNTIY
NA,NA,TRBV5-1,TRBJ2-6,ASSLTGISSGANVLT
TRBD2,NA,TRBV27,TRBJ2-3,ASSPGTSGTSDTQY
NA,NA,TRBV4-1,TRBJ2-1,ASSQERGGLYNEQF
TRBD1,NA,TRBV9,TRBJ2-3,ASSTRTGEIDTQY
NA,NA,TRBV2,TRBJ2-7,ASSEASGLIYEQY
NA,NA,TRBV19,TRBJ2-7,ASSIMQGQLYEQY
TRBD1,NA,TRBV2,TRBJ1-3,ASSRTGSSGNTIY
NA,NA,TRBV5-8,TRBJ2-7,ASSLAGGAHEQY
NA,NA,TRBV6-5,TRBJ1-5,ASSPLPRSNQPQH
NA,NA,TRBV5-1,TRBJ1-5,ASSLAPEGQPQH
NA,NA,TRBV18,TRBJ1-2,ASSPTAGQAANYGYT
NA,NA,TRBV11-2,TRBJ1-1,ASSLDRAGVEAF
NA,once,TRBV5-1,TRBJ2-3,ASSYSGASTDTQY
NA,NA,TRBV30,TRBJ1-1,AWSALSPGTEAF
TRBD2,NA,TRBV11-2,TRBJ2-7,ASSSGLAAYEQY
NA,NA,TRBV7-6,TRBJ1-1,ASSLEAGVNTEAF
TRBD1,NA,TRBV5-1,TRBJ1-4,ASSRRDRDEKLF
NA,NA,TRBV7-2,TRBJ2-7,ASSPRLRHTEQY